This T cell receptor beta chain was sequenced in a study of neoadjuvant anti-PD-1 for oral cavity cancer (dated by TCRdb to the early 2020s). At the level of the whole study: Patients mostly received three to four biweekly doses of nivolumab at 3 mg/kg before curative-intent surgical resection. Patients who did not progress were given a fourth nivolumab dose at about day 43 and had definitive surgical resection on days 50-56. Patients with complete response, partial response or stable disease by RECIST 1.1 were defined as responders, whereas patients with progression were defined as non-responders. A 33% response rate was observed in the parent correlative cohort, in which eleven to twelve patients were included.

The V and J ends are trimmed by 4 bases and 3 bases, leaving 11 bases between them. According to the germline V gene, CDR1 reads SGHTS and CDR2 reads YDEGEE. CDR3 length: 14 amino acids, cysteine to phenylalanine. Only the CDR3 portion is preserved as DNA: 42 bases, with reading frame beginning at the first base. As to this clone: Its cognate antigen has yet to be identified. Base qualities are not recorded, but no much larger clone differs from it by a single base.

In the paper's terms, the time point label means: before neoadjuvant nivolumab. The patients had newly diagnosed stage II-IVA oral cavity squamous cell carcinoma and had not received any prior systemic or radiation treatment. The cohort was made up of patients with locally advanced, HPV-negative oral cavity squamous cell carcinoma. Peripheral blood mononuclear cells were analyzed directly, without maintenance or expansion in culture. Samples came from a longitudinal correlative study of a single-arm phase II trial of neoadjuvant nivolumab in oral cavity squamous cell carcinoma. Genomic DNA-based TCRbeta sequencing was performed on subject-matched pre- and post-treatment PBMCs and tumors from three responders and three non-responders. Peripheral blood mononuclear cells were drawn once before nivolumab treatment and a second time after treatment, when surgery took place. The Maxwell RSC DNA from Cells kit was used to isolate genomic DNA from PBMCs.

On the study overall, not on this receptor specifically: Within PBMCs, T cell clonality (Gini index) was significantly higher in non-responders than responders after neoadjuvant nivolumab. Higher pretreatment blood TCRbeta clonality and lower post-treatment tumor TCRbeta clonality were correlated with higher pretreatment blood Treg/Th17 ratios. Only three patients per response group were included in the TCR analyses, and the authors called for validation in larger cohorts.

For deep sequencing, each PBMC sample was run in six replicates, with libraries mostly built from 400 to 550 ng of input genomic DNA. Following the manufacturer's instructions, the team built TCRbeta libraries using the immunoSEQ hsTCRbeta kit. An Illumina NovaSeq 6000 S4 flow cell was used to sequence the final libraries, which had first been combined to 3 nM. The published analysis was carried out like this. The immunoSEQ Analyzer handled quality control and preprocessing of the raw data. The analysis was limited to productive rearrangements, and each clonotype was defined by a unique CDR3 amino acid sequence. Repertoire clonality was estimated as the Gini-Simpson index, which was computed with the R package tcR. Gini indices were compared with Student's t test, and associations with tumor size change were assessed by Pearson correlation. TCRdb obtained this table from immuneACCESS and retained in-frame rearrangements with V and J assigned. These tables miss some clones; where compared with another copy, unresolved V genes account for less than half of the shortfall, and the remainder is unexplained. Clone size and V and J calls were adopted from that table, with D and trimming inferred from the DNA. The sample table records some 15,000 clones; about 67% of these occur just once. Clones ranked in the top ten supply over 2% of the sample.

The V and J segments used are TRBV5-8 and TRBJ1-5; the D gene is perhaps TRBD1, from 5 matching bases. This clonotype originated in a person between 40 and 80 years old with oral cavity squamous cell carcinoma. Sequencing was performed on PBMCs, taken before nivolumab (anti-PD-1) treatment. The DNA is as follows: TGTGCCAGCAGCCCGACAGTGATCAATCAGCCCCAGCATTTT. It encodes CASSPTVINQPQHF. The CDR3, completed at both ends by the reference TRBV5-8 and TRBJ1-5 genes, gives the full variable domain EAGVTQSPTHLIKTRGQQATLRCSPISGHTSVYWYQQALGLGLQFLLWYDEGEERNRGNFPPRFSGRQFPNYSSELNVNALELEDSALYLCASSPTVINQPQHFGDGTRLSIL.